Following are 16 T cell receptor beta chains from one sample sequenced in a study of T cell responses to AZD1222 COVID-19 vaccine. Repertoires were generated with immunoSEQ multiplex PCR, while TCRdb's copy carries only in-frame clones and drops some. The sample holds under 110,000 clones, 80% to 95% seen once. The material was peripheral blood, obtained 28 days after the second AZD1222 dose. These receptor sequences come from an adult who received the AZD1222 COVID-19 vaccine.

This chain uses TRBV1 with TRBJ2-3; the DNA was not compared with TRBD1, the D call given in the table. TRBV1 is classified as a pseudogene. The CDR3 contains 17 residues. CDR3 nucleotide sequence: TGCACCAGCAGCCCCAGCTGGGACAGGGGGGACACAGATACGCAGTATTTT. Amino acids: CTSSPSWDRGDTDTQYF.

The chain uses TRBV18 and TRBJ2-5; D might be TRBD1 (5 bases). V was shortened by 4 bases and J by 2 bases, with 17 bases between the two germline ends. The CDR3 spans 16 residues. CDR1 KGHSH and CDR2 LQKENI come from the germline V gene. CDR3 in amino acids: CASSRIGVLGQETQYF. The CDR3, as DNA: TGTGCCAGCTCACGTATAGGGGTCTTGGGACAAGAGACCCAGTACTTC.

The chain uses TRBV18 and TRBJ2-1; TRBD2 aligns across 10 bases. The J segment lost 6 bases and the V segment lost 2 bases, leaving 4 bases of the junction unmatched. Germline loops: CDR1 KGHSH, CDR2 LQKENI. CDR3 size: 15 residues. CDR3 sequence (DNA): TGTGCCAGCTCACCAGGGGTAGCGGGGGGCAATGAGCAGTTCTTC. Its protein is CASSPGVAGGNEQFF.

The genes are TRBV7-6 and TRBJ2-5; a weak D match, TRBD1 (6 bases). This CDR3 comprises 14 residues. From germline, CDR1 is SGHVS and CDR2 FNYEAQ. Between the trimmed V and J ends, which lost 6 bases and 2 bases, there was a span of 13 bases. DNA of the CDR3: TGTGCCAGCAGTCCATCAAGGGGGCAAGAGACCCAGTACTTC. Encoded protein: CASSPSRGQETQYF.

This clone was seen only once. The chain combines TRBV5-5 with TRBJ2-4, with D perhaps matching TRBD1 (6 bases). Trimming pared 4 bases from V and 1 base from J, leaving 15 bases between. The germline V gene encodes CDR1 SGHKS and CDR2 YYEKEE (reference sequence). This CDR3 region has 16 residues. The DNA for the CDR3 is TGTGCCAGCAGCCACCTACAGGGTTCGGCCAAAAACATTCAGTACTTC. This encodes CASSHLQGSAKNIQYF.

The CDR3 loop reads CASSPGGGLGNTEAFF. The CDR3 DNA reads as TGTGCCAGCAGCCCGGGCGGGGGTTTGGGGAACACTGAAGCTTTCTTT. The chain carries TRBV7-9 and TRBJ1-1, with D perhaps matching TRBD1 (5 bases). Trimming took off 5 bases at V and 1 base at J, with 17 bases between the two ends. CDR1 SEHNR and CDR2 FQNEAQ come from the germline V gene (reference sequence). This CDR3 is built from 16 residues.

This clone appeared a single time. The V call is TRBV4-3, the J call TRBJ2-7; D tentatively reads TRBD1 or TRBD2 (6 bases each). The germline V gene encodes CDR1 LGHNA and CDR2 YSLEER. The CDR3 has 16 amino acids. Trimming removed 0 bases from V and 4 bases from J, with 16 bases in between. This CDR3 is CASSQEGGGRGYEQYF. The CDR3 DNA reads TGCGCCAGCAGCCAAGAGGGAGGTGGCAGGGGTTACGAGCAGTACTTC.

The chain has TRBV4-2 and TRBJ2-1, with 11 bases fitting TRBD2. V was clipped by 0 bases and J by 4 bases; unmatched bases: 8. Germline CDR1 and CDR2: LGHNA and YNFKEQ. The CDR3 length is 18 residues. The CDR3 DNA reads TGTGCCAGCAGCCAAGACCCGCTAGCGGGGGGCGGGTACAATGAGCAGTTCTTC. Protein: CASSQDPLAGGGYNEQFF.

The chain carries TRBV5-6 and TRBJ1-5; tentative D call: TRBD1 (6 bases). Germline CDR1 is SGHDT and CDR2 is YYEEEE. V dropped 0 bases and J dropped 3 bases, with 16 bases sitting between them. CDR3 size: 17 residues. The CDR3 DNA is TGTGCCAGCAGCTTGGAGGGCAGGGGATGGACCAATCAGCCCCAGCATTTT. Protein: CASSLEGRGWTNQPQHF.

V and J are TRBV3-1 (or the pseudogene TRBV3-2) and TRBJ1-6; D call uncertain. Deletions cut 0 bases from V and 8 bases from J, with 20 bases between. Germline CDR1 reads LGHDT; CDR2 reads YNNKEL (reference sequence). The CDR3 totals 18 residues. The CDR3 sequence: CASSQEHPVVSFDSPLHF. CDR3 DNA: TGTGCCAGCAGCCAAGAACACCCGGTGGTTTCGTTTGATTCACCCCTCCACTTT.

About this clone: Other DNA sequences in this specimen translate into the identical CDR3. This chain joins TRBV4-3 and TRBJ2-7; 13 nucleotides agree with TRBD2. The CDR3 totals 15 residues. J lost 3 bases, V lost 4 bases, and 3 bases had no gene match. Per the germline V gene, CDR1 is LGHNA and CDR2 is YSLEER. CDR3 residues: CASSPGTSGVYEQYF. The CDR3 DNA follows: TGCGCCAGCAGCCCCGGGACTAGCGGGGTCTACGAGCAGTACTTC.

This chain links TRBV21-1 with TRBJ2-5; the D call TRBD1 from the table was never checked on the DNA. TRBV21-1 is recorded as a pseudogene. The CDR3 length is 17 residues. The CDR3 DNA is TGTGCCAGCAGCACTAAGTTGGGTCAGGGGGCAGGAGAGACCCAGTACTTC. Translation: CASSTKLGQGAGETQYF.

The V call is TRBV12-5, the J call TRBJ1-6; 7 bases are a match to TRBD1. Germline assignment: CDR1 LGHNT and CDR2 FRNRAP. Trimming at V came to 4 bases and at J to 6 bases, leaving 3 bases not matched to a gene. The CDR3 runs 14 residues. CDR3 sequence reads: CASGSGQPNSPLHF. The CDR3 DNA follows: TGTGCTAGTGGTTCGGGACAGCCTAATTCACCCCTCCACTTT.

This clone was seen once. The CDR3 sequence is CASSIRDSGGYQPQHF. CDR3 nucleotide sequence: TGTGCCAGTAGTATTAGGGACAGCGGGGGGTATCAGCCCCAGCATTTT. The chain recombines TRBV19 with TRBJ1-5; 7 nucleotides align to TRBD1. CDR3 length equals 16 residues. Germline loops: CDR1 LNHDA, CDR2 SQIVND (reference sequence). The ends lost 3 bases at V and 5 bases at J; junction bases unmatched: 10.

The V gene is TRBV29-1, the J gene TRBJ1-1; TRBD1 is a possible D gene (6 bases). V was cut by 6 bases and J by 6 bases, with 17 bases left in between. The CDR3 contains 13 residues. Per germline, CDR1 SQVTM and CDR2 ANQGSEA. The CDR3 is CSVKQGVGAEAFF. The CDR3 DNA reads TGCAGCGTGAAACAGGGAGTCGGCGCTGAAGCTTTCTTT.

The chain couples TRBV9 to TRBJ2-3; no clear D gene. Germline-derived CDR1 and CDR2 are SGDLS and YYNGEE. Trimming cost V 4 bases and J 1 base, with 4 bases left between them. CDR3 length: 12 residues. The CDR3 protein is CASSTRTDTQYF. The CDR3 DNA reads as TGTGCCAGCAGCACCCGCACAGATACGCAGTATTTT.